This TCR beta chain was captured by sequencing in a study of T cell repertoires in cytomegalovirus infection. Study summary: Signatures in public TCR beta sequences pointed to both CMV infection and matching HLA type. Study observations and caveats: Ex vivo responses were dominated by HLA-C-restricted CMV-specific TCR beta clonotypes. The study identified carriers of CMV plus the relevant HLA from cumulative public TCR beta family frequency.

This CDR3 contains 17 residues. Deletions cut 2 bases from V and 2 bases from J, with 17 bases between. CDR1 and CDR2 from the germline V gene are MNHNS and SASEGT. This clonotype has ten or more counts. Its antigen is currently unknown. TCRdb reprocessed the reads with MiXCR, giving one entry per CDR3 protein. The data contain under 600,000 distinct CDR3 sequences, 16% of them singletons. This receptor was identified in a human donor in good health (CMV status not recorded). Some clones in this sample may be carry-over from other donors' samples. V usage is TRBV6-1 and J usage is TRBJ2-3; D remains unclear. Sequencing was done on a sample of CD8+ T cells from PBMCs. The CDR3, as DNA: TGTGCCAGCAGTGAACAACACCCCAGGCATTCCACAGATACGCAGTATTTT. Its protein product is CASSEQHPRHSTDTQYF.